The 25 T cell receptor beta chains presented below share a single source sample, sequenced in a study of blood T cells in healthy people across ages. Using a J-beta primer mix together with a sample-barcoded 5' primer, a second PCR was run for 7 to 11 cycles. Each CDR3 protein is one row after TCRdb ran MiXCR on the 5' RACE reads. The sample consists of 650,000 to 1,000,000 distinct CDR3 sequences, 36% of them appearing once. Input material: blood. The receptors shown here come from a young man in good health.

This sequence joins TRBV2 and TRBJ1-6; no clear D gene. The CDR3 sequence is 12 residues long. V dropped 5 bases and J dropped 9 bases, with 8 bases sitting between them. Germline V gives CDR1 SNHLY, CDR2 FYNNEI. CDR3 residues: CASSPTLSPLHF. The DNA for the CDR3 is TGTGCCAGCAGTCCAACGCTTTCACCCCTCCACTTT.

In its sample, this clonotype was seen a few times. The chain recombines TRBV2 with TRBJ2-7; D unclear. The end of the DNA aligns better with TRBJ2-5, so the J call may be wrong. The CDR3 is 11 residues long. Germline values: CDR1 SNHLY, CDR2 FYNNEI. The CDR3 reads CASTVGETQYF. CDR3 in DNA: TGTGCCAGCACCGTGGGGGAGACCCAGTACTTC.

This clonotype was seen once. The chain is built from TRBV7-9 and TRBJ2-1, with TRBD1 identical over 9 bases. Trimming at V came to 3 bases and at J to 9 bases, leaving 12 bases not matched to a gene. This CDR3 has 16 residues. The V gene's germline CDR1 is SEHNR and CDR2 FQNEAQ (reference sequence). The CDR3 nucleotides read TGTGCCAGCAGCTTCCCCTGGGACAGGGAAAGAGGTGAGCAGTTCTTC. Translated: CASSFPWDRERGEQFF.

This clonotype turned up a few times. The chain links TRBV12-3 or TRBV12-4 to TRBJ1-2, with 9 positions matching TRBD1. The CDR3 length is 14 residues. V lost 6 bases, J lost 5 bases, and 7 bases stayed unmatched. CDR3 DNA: TGTGCCAGCAGCCCCGCCGGGACAGGGTATGGCTACACCTTC. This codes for CASSPAGTGYGYTF.

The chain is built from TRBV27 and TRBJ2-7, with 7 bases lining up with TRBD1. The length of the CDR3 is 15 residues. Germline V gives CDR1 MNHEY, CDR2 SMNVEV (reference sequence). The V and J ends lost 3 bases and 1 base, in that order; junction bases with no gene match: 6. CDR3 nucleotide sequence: TGTGCCAGCAGTTTGGGGGTGACAGGGTCCTACGAGCAGTACTTC. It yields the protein CASSLGVTGSYEQYF.

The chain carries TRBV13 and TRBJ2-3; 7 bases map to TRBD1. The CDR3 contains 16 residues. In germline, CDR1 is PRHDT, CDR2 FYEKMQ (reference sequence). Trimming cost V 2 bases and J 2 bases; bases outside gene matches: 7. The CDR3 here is CASSLTDRSFTDTQYF. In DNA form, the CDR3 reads TGTGCCAGCAGCTTAACGGACAGGTCCTTCACAGATACGCAGTATTTT.

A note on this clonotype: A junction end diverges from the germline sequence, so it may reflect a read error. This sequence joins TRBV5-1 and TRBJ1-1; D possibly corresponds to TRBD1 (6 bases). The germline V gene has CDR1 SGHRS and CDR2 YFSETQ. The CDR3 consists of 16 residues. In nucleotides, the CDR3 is TGCGCCAGCAGCTTGGCAGGGGAGGCGATGAACCCTGAAGCTTTCTTT. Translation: CASSLAGEAMNPEAFF.

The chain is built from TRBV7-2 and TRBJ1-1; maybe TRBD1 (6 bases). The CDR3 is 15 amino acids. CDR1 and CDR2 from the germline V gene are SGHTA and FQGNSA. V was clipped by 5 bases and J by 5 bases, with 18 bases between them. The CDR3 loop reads CASSPGGGVGTEAFF. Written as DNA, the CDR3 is TGTGCCAGCAGCCCAGGTGGGGGCGTCGGTACTGAAGCTTTCTTT.

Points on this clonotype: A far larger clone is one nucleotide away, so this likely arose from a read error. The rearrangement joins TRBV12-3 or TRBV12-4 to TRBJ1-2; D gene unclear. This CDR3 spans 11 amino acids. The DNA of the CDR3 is TGTGCCAGCAGCCTTAGCTATGGCTGCACCTTC. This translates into CASSLSYGCTF.

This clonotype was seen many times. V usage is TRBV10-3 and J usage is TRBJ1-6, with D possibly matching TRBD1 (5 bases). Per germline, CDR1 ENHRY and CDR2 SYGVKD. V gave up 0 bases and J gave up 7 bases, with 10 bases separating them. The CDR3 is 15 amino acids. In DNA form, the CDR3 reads TGTGCCATCAGTGAGTCTGCGGAGGGGAATTCACCCCTCCACTTT. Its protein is CAISESAEGNSPLHF.

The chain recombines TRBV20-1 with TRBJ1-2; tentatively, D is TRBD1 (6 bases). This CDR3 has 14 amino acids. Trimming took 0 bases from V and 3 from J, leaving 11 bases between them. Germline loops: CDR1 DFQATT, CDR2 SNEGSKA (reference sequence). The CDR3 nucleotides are TGCAGTGCTAGAGATCCTAAGGGGGACTATGGCTACACCTTC. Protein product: CSARDPKGDYGYTF.

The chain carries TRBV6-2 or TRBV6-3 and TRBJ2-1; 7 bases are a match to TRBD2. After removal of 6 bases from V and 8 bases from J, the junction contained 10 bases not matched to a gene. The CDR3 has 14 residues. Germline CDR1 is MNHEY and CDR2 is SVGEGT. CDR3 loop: CASRERGRPYEQFF. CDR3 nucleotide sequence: TGTGCCAGCAGGGAGCGGGGAAGGCCTTATGAGCAGTTCTTC.

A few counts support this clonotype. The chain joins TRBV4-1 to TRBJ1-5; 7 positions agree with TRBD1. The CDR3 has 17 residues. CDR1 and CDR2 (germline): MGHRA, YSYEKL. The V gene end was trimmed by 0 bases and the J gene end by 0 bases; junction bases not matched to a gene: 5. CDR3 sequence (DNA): TGCGCCAGCAGCCAAGAAGGGGGCGGATATAGCAATCAGCCCCAGCATTTT. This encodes CASSQEGGGYSNQPQHF.

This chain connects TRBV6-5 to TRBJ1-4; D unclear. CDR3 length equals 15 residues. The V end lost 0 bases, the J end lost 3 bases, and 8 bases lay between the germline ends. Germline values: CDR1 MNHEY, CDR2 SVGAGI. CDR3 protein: CASSYSNQANEKLFF. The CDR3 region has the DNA TGTGCCAGCAGTTACTCGAACCAGGCTAATGAAAAACTGTTTTTT.

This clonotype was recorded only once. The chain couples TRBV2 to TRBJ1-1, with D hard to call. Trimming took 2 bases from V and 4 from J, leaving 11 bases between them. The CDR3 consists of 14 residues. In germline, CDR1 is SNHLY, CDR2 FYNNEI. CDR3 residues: CASSELRATTEAFF. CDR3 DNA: TGTGCCAGCAGTGAACTCCGGGCGACCACTGAAGCTTTCTTT. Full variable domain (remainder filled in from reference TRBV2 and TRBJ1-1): EPEVTQTPSHQVTQMGQEVILRCVPISNHLYFYWYRQILGQKVEFLVSFYNNEISEKSEIFDDQFSVERPDGSNFTLKIRSTKLEDSAMYFCASSELRATTEAFFGQGTRLTVV.

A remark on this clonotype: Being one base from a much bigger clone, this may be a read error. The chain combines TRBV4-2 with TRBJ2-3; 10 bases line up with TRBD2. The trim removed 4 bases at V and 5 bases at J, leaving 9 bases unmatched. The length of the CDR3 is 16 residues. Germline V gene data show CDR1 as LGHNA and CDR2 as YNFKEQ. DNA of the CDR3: TGTGCCAGCAGCCCCAGCACAGCGGGGGGGCAAGATACGCAGTATTTT. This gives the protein CASSPSTAGGQDTQYF.

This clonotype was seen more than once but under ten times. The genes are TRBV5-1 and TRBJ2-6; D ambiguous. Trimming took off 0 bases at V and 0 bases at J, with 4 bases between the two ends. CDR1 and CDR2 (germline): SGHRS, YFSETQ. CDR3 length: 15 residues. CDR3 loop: CASSLEPSGANVLTF. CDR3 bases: TGCGCCAGCAGCTTGGAACCCTCTGGGGCCAACGTCCTGACTTTC.

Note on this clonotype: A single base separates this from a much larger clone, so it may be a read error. The chain's CDR3 is CSARDLWGETQYF. CDR3 DNA: TGCAGTGCTAGAGATTTATGGGGAGAGACCCAGTACTTC. This chain links TRBV20-1 with TRBJ2-5; D gene uncertain. Between the trimmed V and J ends, which lost 0 bases and 4 bases, there was a span of 9 bases. The CDR3 consists of 13 residues. Germline lookup yields CDR1 DFQATT and CDR2 SNEGSKA (reference sequence).

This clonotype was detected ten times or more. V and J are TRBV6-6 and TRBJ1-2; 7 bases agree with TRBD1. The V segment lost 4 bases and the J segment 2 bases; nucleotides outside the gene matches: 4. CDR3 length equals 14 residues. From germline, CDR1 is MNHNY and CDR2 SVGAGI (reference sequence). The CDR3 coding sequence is TGTGCCAGCAGTTTCCGACAGGGAAACTATGGCTACACCTTC. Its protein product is CASSFRQGNYGYTF.

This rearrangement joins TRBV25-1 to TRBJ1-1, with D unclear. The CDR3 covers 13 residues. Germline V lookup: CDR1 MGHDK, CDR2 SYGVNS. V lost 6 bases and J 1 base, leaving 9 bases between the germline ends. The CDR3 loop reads CASRDTTNTEAFF. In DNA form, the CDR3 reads TGTGCCAGCAGAGACACCACGAACACTGAAGCTTTCTTT.

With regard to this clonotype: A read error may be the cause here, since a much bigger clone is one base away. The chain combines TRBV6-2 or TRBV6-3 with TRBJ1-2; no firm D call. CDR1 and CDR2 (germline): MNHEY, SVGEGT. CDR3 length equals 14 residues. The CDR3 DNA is TGTACCAGCAGCATGAAGGCCACGGACTATGGCTACACCTTC. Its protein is CTSSMKATDYGYTF.

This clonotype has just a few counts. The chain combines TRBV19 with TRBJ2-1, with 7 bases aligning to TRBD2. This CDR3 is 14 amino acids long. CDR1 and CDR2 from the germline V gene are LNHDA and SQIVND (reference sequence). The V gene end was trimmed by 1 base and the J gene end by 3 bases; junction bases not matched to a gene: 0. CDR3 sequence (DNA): TGTGCCAGTAGTATAGGCGGGGGCTACAATGAGCAGTTCTTC. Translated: CASSIGGGYNEQFF. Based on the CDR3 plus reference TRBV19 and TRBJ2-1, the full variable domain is DGGITQSPKYLFRKEGQNVTLSCEQNLNHDAMYWYRQDPGQGLRLIYYSQIVNDFQKGDIAEGYSVSREKKESFPLTVTSAQKNPTAFYLCASSIGGGYNEQFFGPGTRLTVL.

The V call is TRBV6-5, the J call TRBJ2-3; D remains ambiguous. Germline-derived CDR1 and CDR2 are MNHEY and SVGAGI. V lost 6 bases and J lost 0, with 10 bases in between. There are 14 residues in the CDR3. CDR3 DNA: TGTGCCAGCAGGTCCCCCGGTAGCACAGATACGCAGTATTTT. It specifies CASRSPGSTDTQYF.

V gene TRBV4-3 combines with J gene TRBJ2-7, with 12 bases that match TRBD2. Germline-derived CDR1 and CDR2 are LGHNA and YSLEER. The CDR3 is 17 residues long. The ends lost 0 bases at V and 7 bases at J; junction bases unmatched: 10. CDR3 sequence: CASSQDPSGGAVDEQYF. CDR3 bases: TGCGCCAGCAGCCAAGATCCTAGCGGGGGGGCGGTGGATGAGCAGTACTTC.

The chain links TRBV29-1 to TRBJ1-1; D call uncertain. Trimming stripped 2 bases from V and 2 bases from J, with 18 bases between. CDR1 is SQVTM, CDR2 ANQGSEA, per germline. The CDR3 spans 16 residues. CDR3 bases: TGCAGCGTTGAAATTGACCCCATAGCATTTAACACTGAAGCTTTCTTT. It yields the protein CSVEIDPIAFNTEAFF.